What follows are 14 T cell receptor beta chains derived from one specimen sequenced in a study of T cell responses to AZD1222 COVID-19 vaccine. Assay used: immunoSEQ multiplex PCR; TCRdb lists only in-frame clones, some missing. The table records 130,000 or so clones, around 90% of them present only once. The specimen was peripheral blood, collected on day 0 of AZD1222 vaccination. These receptors were taken from an adult in good health.

The chain couples TRBV27 to TRBJ2-7; TRBD1 agrees at 7 bases. The V and J ends lost 6 bases and 6 bases, in that order; junction bases with no gene match: 8. This CDR3 region has 13 residues. CDR1 MNHEY and CDR2 SMNVEV come from the germline V gene (reference sequence). CDR3 bases: TGTGCCAGCAGCCCGACAGGGATCCTCGAGCAGTACTTC. Translating it yields CASSPTGILEQYF.

This clone turned up a few times. The chain has TRBV11-2 and TRBJ2-5; D gene uncertain. The V end was cut by 5 bases, the J end by 1 base, with 17 bases between. Germline CDR1 SGHAT, CDR2 FQNNGV. This CDR3 has 16 amino acids. The CDR3 nucleotides are TGTGCCAGCAGCCCACCATACGGGCAGGCCCAAGAGACCCAGTACTTC. It yields the protein CASSPPYGQAQETQYF. The variable domain in full, with the rest retrieved from reference TRBV11-2 and TRBJ2-5, is EAGVAQSPRYKIIEKRQSVAFWCNPISGHATLYWYQQILGQGPKLLIQFQNNGVVDDSQLPKDRFSAERLKGVDSTLKIQPAKLEDSAVYLCASSPPYGQAQETQYFGPGTRLLVL.

The rearrangement links TRBV5-6 to TRBJ1-5; D not certain. The CDR3 runs 14 residues. V gave up 2 bases and J gave up 8 bases, with 14 bases separating them. Per the germline V gene, CDR1 is SGHDT and CDR2 is YYEEEE. The CDR3 region is CASSFGPAGEPQHF. The CDR3 DNA is TGTGCCAGCAGCTTTGGCCCAGCCGGGGAGCCCCAGCATTTT.

The chain is built from TRBV3-1 (or the pseudogene TRBV3-2) and TRBJ2-5; D remains unclear. V lost 0 bases to trimming and J lost 7 bases, with 6 bases between them. CDR3 length: 12 residues. CDR1 LGHDT and CDR2 YNNKEL come from the germline V gene (reference sequence). The CDR3 region is CASSQDGPTQYF. CDR3 nucleotide sequence: TGTGCCAGCAGCCAAGATGGGCCGACCCAGTACTTC.

CDR3 protein: CASSLQGVLDNQPQHF. CDR3 in DNA: TGTGCCAGTAGTCTTCAGGGGGTATTAGACAATCAGCCCCAGCATTTT. This chain connects TRBV19 to TRBJ1-5, with 7 nucleotides matching TRBD1. The trim removed 5 bases at V and 3 bases at J, leaving 10 bases unmatched. The germline V gene encodes CDR1 LNHDA and CDR2 SQIVND (reference sequence). The CDR3 runs to 16 residues.

V and J are TRBV7-9 and TRBJ1-2; 7 bases are a match to TRBD1. This CDR3 contains 18 residues. Trimming took 4 bases from V and 8 from J; bases not matched to a gene: 22. Per the germline V gene, CDR1 is SEHNR and CDR2 is FQNEAQ (reference sequence). DNA of the CDR3: TGTGCCAGCAGCTGGCCATCCTCGACAGGGTTCGGGGTAAAAGGCTACACCTTC. It specifies CASSWPSSTGFGVKGYTF.

This chain uses TRBV4-1 with TRBJ1-1, with 7 bases matching TRBD1. V lost 3 bases, J lost 3 bases, and 10 bases stayed unmatched. Germline-derived CDR1 and CDR2 are MGHRA and YSYEKL. This CDR3 is built from 16 residues. DNA for the CDR3: TGCGCCAGCAGCCATCTAATGACAGGGCGGTACACTGAAGCTTTCTTT. It yields the protein CASSHLMTGRYTEAFF.

V gene TRBV19 combines with J gene TRBJ1-6; D unresolved. Trimming left V 1 base short and J 10 bases short, with 11 bases between. The CDR3 contains 14 residues. Germline V gene data show CDR1 as LNHDA and CDR2 as SQIVND (reference sequence). For the CDR3, the DNA is TGTGCCAGTAGTATAGCCACAAGCGGGTCACCCCTCCACTTT. Amino acids: CASSIATSGSPLHF.

This chain connects TRBV6-5 to TRBJ2-3; no definite D call. Trimming removed 2 bases at V and 4 bases at J, with 13 bases between. CDR1 and CDR2 (germline): MNHEY, SVGAGI. The CDR3 consists of 15 residues. The chain's CDR3 is CASSYATTMADTQYF. The CDR3, as DNA: TGTGCCAGCAGTTACGCCACGACCATGGCAGATACGCAGTATTTT.

The chain uses TRBV6-6 and TRBJ1-2; TRBD1 might be the D (6 bases). V was clipped by 2 bases and J by 9 bases, with 13 bases between them. Per germline, CDR1 MNHNY and CDR2 SVGAGI (reference sequence). This CDR3 region has 13 residues. The CDR3: CASSYIIGGSYTF. The CDR3 DNA reads as TGTGCCAGCAGTTACATCATAGGGGGGAGCTACACCTTC.

CDR3 bases: TGTGCCAGCACCGACAGGGGCAATCTAGAGACCCAGTACTTC. Its translation is CASTDRGNLETQYF. The chain has TRBV5-4 and TRBJ2-5, with TRBD1 matching 8 bases. The V gene end was trimmed by 6 bases and the J gene end by 4 bases; junction bases not matched to a gene: 8. Germline V gene sequence: CDR1 SGHNT, CDR2 YYREEE (reference sequence). The CDR3 length is 14 residues.

Note on this clone: This CDR3 is also generated by other DNA sequences in the sample. The V and J genes are TRBV30 and TRBJ1-5; 8 bases map to TRBD1. CDR3 length: 13 residues. In germline, CDR1 is GTSNPN, CDR2 SVGIG (reference sequence). Trimming removed 3 bases from V and 5 bases from J; junction bases left unmatched: 3. CDR3 in DNA: TGTGCCTGGAGCGCACAGGGGGATCAGCCCCAGCATTTT. This codes for CAWSAQGDQPQHF. The entire variable domain, with the rest obtained from reference TRBV30 and TRBJ1-5, is as follows: SQTIHQWPATLVQPVGSPLSLECTVEGTSNPNLYWYRQAAGRGLQLLFYSVGIGQISSEVPQNLSASRPQDRQFILSSKKLLLSDSGFYLCAWSAQGDQPQHFGDGTRLSIL.

The rearrangement links TRBV7-9 to TRBJ2-1; D is uncertain. Trimming took off 5 bases at V and 4 bases at J, with 9 bases between the two ends. This CDR3 is built from 13 residues. CDR1 SEHNR and CDR2 FQNEAQ come from the germline V gene (reference sequence). The chain's CDR3 is CASSDRQYNEQFF. The CDR3 nucleotides are TGTGCCAGCAGCGACCGACAATACAATGAGCAGTTCTTC.

This chain connects TRBV5-6 to TRBJ1-5, with 8 bases lining up with TRBD1. The ends lost 2 bases at V and 6 bases at J; junction bases unmatched: 7. CDR1 is SGHDT, CDR2 YYEEEE, per germline. This CDR3 comprises 15 residues. The CDR3 protein is CASSLGQGVFQPQHF. In DNA, the CDR3 is TGTGCCAGCAGCTTAGGACAGGGTGTATTTCAGCCCCAGCATTTT. Using reference TRBV5-6 and TRBJ1-5 for the parts outside the CDR3, the full variable domain is DAGVTQSPTHLIKTRGQQVTLRCSPKSGHDTVSWYQQALGQGPQFIFQYYEEEERQRGNFPDRFSGHQFPNYSSELNVNALLLGDSALYLCASSLGQGVFQPQHFGDGTRLSIL.